This entry lists 23 T cell receptor beta chains sequenced from one sample in a study of T cells in Graves' hyperthyroidism and ophthalmopathy. Amplification of TCR beta CDR3 regions used RNA as the template. Initially, a first-round RT-PCR of the TCR CDR3 employed the HTBI primer set. TCRdb reanalysed the multiplex PCR reads using MiXCR and keeps one entry per CDR3 protein. The repertoire holds approximately 600,000 distinct CDR3 sequences, with less than 25% as singletons. Sequenced input: blood. These receptor sequences come from a young man with Graves' ophthalmopathy.

The J gene is TRBJ2-2, the V gene TRBV2; D possibly corresponds to TRBD1 (6 bases). V was pared by 7 bases and J by 3 bases, with 12 bases between. Germline CDR1 and CDR2: SNHLY and FYNNEI. This CDR3 comprises 14 residues. The DNA for the CDR3 is TGTGCCAGCATAGCCGAGGGGGACACCGGGGAGCTGTTTTTT. It codes for CASIAEGDTGELFF.

The chain links TRBV5-1 to TRBJ2-3; either TRBD1 or TRBD2 may supply D (6 bases each). The CDR3 length is 16 residues. V dropped 4 bases and J dropped 4 bases, with 19 bases sitting between them. Germline V lookup: CDR1 SGHRS, CDR2 YFSETQ. The CDR3 DNA is TGCGCCAGCAGCCGCAACCACGGGGGCGGGTCAGATACGCAGTATTTT. Translation gives CASSRNHGGGSDTQYF.

This clonotype was counted many times. The J gene is TRBJ2-3, the V gene TRBV5-1, with 11 bases that match TRBD1. The junction had 6 bases not matched to a gene; V was cut back by 4 bases and J by 5 bases. The CDR3 is 15 residues long. CDR1 and CDR2 (germline): SGHRS, YFSETQ. CDR3 amino acids: CASSAGTGGRDTQYF. CDR3 nucleotides: TGCGCCAGCAGCGCCGGGACAGGGGGTAGAGATACGCAGTATTTT. The full variable domain, in which reference TRBV5-1 and TRBJ2-3 provide the parts outside the CDR3, is KAGVTQTPRYLIKTRGQQVTLSCSPISGHRSVSWYQQTPGQGLQFLFEYFSETQRNKGNFPGRFSGRQFSNSRSEMNVSTLELGDSALYLCASSAGTGGRDTQYFGPGTRLTVL.

This clonotype was seen only a few times. Since a much larger clone is just one base distant, this may be a read error. The rearrangement links TRBV6-1 to TRBJ1-2, with D uncertain. This CDR3 spans 11 amino acids. Trimming took 5 bases from V and 2 from J, leaving 3 bases between them. Germline CDR1 and CDR2: MNHNS and SASEGT. CDR3 sequence: CASSNNYGYTF. CDR3 sequence (DNA): TGTGCCAGCAGTAACAACTATGGCTACACCTTC.

The V call is TRBV18, the J call TRBJ2-5, with 9 positions matching TRBD2. Germline lookup yields CDR1 KGHSH and CDR2 LQKENI. V gave up 3 bases and J gave up 5 bases; unmatched junction bases: 4. The CDR3 is 14 residues long. The DNA for the CDR3 is TGTGCCAGCTCACCGGCGGGAGGGGGCGAGACCCAGTACTTC. Protein: CASSPAGGGETQYF.

This clonotype turned up a few times. The CDR3, as DNA: TGTGCCAGCAGTTTGCTTCTAGGAGATACGCAGTATTTT. This encodes CASSLLLGDTQYF. The rearrangement joins TRBV27 to TRBJ2-3, with D uncertain. V was clipped by 3 bases and J by 5 bases, with 9 bases between them. The CDR3 has 13 residues. From germline, CDR1 is MNHEY and CDR2 SMNVEV (reference sequence).

This clonotype was recorded many times. The chain has TRBV11-2 and TRBJ2-1; D is perhaps TRBD1 or TRBD2 (5 bases each). CDR1 and CDR2 from the germline V gene are SGHAT and FQNNGV. V was cut by 3 bases and J by 9 bases, with 9 bases left in between. The CDR3 has 12 residues. CDR3 protein: CASSFRDGEQFF. CDR3 in DNA: TGTGCCAGCAGCTTTAGGGACGGTGAGCAGTTCTTC.

This clonotype was detected ten times or more. The CDR3 reads CASRMGQGSYEQYF. DNA of the CDR3: TGTGCCAGCAGGATGGGACAAGGCTCCTACGAGCAGTACTTC. The gene calls are TRBV28 and TRBJ2-7; perhaps TRBD1 as D (6 bases). The CDR3 spans 14 residues. V lost 6 bases and J lost 0, with 12 bases in between. The germline V gene has CDR1 MDHEN and CDR2 SYDVKM.

J is TRBJ2-2 and V is TRBV20-1; no definite D call. Germline V lookup: CDR1 DFQATT, CDR2 SNEGSKA (reference sequence). This CDR3 is 14 amino acids long. Between the trimmed V and J ends, which lost 1 base and 2 bases, there was a span of 8 bases. In DNA, the CDR3 is TGCAGTGCTAGAGTCCGGGTAAACACCGGGGAGCTGTTTTTT. Translating gives CSARVRVNTGELFF.

This clonotype was recorded a few times. V gene TRBV10-3 combines with J gene TRBJ2-7; 9 bases fit TRBD2. V shed 11 bases, J shed 5 bases, and the junction held 10 bases outside the gene matches. Germline V gene lookup returns CDR1 ENHRY and CDR2 SYGVKD. This CDR3 is 13 amino acids long. The CDR3 region has the DNA TGTGCCTCTGTAGCGGGAGCGGGCGACGAGCAGTACTTC. It encodes CASVAGAGDEQYF.

This clonotype was counted at least ten times. The genes are TRBV12-3 or TRBV12-4 and TRBJ2-5, with a tentative D call TRBD2 (6 bases). V dropped 2 bases and J dropped 5 bases, with 12 bases sitting between them. CDR3 length equals 14 residues. CDR3 residues: CASSLSLAWETQYF. The CDR3 DNA sequence: TGTGCCAGCAGTTTATCCCTAGCGTGGGAGACCCAGTACTTC.

This chain joins TRBV11-2 and TRBJ2-4; 10 bases align to TRBD2. CDR3 length: 17 amino acids. Losses at the gene ends were 5 bases for V and 1 base for J; bases not matched to a gene: 8. Germline CDR1 reads SGHAT; CDR2 reads FQNNGV. The CDR3 sequence: CASSPRLAGQAKNIQYF. For the CDR3, the DNA is TGTGCCAGCAGCCCGCGACTAGCGGGTCAGGCCAAAAACATTCAGTACTTC.

The V gene is TRBV9, the J gene TRBJ2-5; D is perhaps TRBD1 (6 bases). This CDR3 region has 14 residues. Trimming pared 4 bases from V and 4 bases from J, leaving 14 bases between. From germline, CDR1 is SGDLS and CDR2 YYNGEE. This CDR3 is CASSSQVGGETQYF. CDR3 DNA: TGTGCCAGCAGCTCCCAAGTAGGGGGAGAGACCCAGTACTTC.

This clonotype was seen a handful of times. The chain carries TRBV11-2 and TRBJ1-3; D is undetermined. Trimming took 5 bases from V and 2 from J, leaving 10 bases between them. Germline loops: CDR1 SGHAT, CDR2 FQNNGV. The length of the CDR3 is 14 residues. The CDR3 sequence: CASSRPPTGNTIYF. DNA for the CDR3: TGTGCCAGCAGCCGACCCCCAACTGGAAACACCATATATTTT.

This clonotype was seen at least ten times. CDR3 sequence (DNA): TGTGCCAGCACTCGCACTAGCGGTTCCTACGAGCAGTACTTC. Translation gives CASTRTSGSYEQYF. The rearrangement links TRBV6-1 to TRBJ2-7; 8 bases are shared with TRBD2. Germline trimming cut 7 bases from V and 1 base from J; bases unmatched to any gene: 6. From germline, CDR1 is MNHNS and CDR2 SASEGT. This CDR3 has 14 amino acids.

This clonotype was detected only a few times. This chain connects TRBV7-9 to TRBJ2-3; D may be TRBD1 (5 bases). This CDR3 is 15 amino acids long. In germline, CDR1 is SEHNR, CDR2 FQNEAQ (reference sequence). Trimming pared 4 bases from V and 2 bases from J, leaving 13 bases between. The CDR3 DNA reads as TGTGCCAGCAGCTCCCAGGGTGATCACACAGATACGCAGTATTTT. Protein product: CASSSQGDHTDTQYF. The whole variable domain, remainder taken from reference TRBV7-9 and TRBJ2-3, is DTGVSQNPRHKITKRGQNVTFRCDPISEHNRLYWYRQTLGQGPEFLTYFQNEAQLEKSRLLSDRFSAERPKGSFSTLEIQRTEQGDSAMYLCASSSQGDHTDTQYFGPGTRLTVL.

This clonotype was detected many times. This chain links TRBV2 with TRBJ1-2; perhaps TRBD1 as D (6 bases). CDR1 is SNHLY, CDR2 FYNNEI, per germline. The CDR3 sequence is 14 residues long. The V end lost 6 bases, the J end lost 4 bases, and 15 bases lay between the germline ends. CDR3 nucleotides: TGTGCCAGCAGGGTTCCGGGGGCAACCTATGGCTACACCTTC. It encodes CASRVPGATYGYTF. The variable domain in full, with the rest retrieved from reference TRBV2 and TRBJ1-2, is EPEVTQTPSHQVTQMGQEVILRCVPISNHLYFYWYRQILGQKVEFLVSFYNNEISEKSEIFDDQFSVERPDGSNFTLKIRSTKLEDSAMYFCASRVPGATYGYTFGSGTRLTVV.

V gene TRBV5-1 combines with J gene TRBJ1-3, with a tentative D call TRBD1 (5 bases). The CDR3 is 15 amino acids. In germline, CDR1 is SGHRS, CDR2 YFSETQ. V gave up 4 bases and J gave up 4 bases, with 15 bases separating them. CDR3 protein: CASSPGQGNGNTIYF. DNA for the CDR3: TGCGCCAGCAGCCCCGGACAAGGCAACGGAAACACCATATATTTT. The variable domain in full, with the rest retrieved from reference TRBV5-1 and TRBJ1-3, is KAGVTQTPRYLIKTRGQQVTLSCSPISGHRSVSWYQQTPGQGLQFLFEYFSETQRNKGNFPGRFSGRQFSNSRSEMNVSTLELGDSALYLCASSPGQGNGNTIYFGEGSWLTVV.

The V call is TRBV3-2, the J call TRBJ2-1; the table's D call, TRBD2, has no DNA check behind it. TRBV3-2 is a pseudogene segment. The length of the CDR3 is 15 residues. The CDR3 DNA reads as TGTGCCAGCAGCCACCAAGCGGGAGGGCCGCATGAGCAGTTCTTC. Its translation is CASSHQAGGPHEQFF.

This clonotype was detected only a few times. This chain links TRBV7-6 with TRBJ2-5; D might be TRBD1 (5 bases). This CDR3 has 16 amino acids. Germline values: CDR1 SGHVS, CDR2 FNYEAQ. Trimming cost V 2 bases and J 5 bases, with 18 bases left between them. The CDR3, as DNA: TGTGCCAGCAGCTTAACCCGACAGCAGGGCTGGGAGACCCAGTACTTC. Residues: CASSLTRQQGWETQYF.

This chain joins TRBV5-1 and TRBJ2-3, with D unresolved. The V and J ends lost 0 bases and 0 bases respectively, with 11 bases between them. Germline V gives CDR1 SGHRS, CDR2 YFSETQ. CDR3 length: 16 residues. Here the CDR3 reads CASSLGQVLSTDTQYF. The CDR3 DNA reads as TGCGCCAGCAGCTTGGGTCAGGTCCTAAGCACAGATACGCAGTATTTT. Together with reference TRBV5-1 and TRBJ2-3, the CDR3 gives the full variable domain: KAGVTQTPRYLIKTRGQQVTLSCSPISGHRSVSWYQQTPGQGLQFLFEYFSETQRNKGNFPGRFSGRQFSNSRSEMNVSTLELGDSALYLCASSLGQVLSTDTQYFGPGTRLTVL.

CDR3 nucleotide sequence: TGTGCCAGCAGCAAACCTAGCAATGAGCAGTTCTTC. It specifies CASSKPSNEQFF. The V and J genes are TRBV5-4 and TRBJ2-1; D unresolved. The germline V gene encodes CDR1 SGHNT and CDR2 YYREEE (reference sequence). There are 12 residues in the CDR3. V was cut by 4 bases and J by 6 bases, with 8 bases left in between.

This clonotype has a count of ten or more. The chain links TRBV18 to TRBJ2-4; 10 positions match TRBD1. The CDR3 sequence is 16 residues long. Germline V lookup: CDR1 KGHSH, CDR2 LQKENI. The trim removed 3 bases at V and 0 bases at J, leaving 2 bases unmatched. This chain's CDR3 is CASSPWDRGAKNIQYF. Here the CDR3 DNA reads TGTGCCAGCTCACCCTGGGACAGGGGAGCCAAAAACATTCAGTACTTC.